This entry lists 26 T cell receptor beta chains sequenced from one sample in a study of T cell repertoires in cytomegalovirus infection. Each CDR3 protein gets one entry after TCRdb re-called the reads with MiXCR. The sample carries about 140,000 distinct CDR3 sequences, under 8% recorded once. Sequenced input: PBMCs. These receptors were collected from a human donor in good health (CMV status not recorded). Some clones in this sample may be carry-over from other donors' samples.

This clonotype was seen repeatedly, ten times or more. The chain is built from TRBV14 and TRBJ1-2; unclear D gene. CDR3 length: 16 amino acids. The germline CDR1 and CDR2 sequences are SGHDN and FVKESK. Trimming removed 2 bases from V and 4 bases from J, with 17 bases in between. The CDR3 region has the DNA TGTGCCAGCAGCCAATCATGGGAGTTCAACGTCTATGGCTACACCTTC. Translating gives CASSQSWEFNVYGYTF.

The chain recombines TRBV2 with TRBJ1-1; D is unclear. In germline, CDR1 is SNHLY, CDR2 FYNNEI. Trimming took 2 bases from V and 0 from J, leaving 10 bases between them. CDR3 length: 15 amino acids. The CDR3 spells CASSERAEVNTEAFF. The CDR3 DNA follows: TGTGCCAGCAGTGAAAGGGCAGAAGTGAACACTGAAGCTTTCTTT. The full variable domain, its missing parts supplied by reference TRBV2 and TRBJ1-1, is EPEVTQTPSHQVTQMGQEVILRCVPISNHLYFYWYRQILGQKVEFLVSFYNNEISEKSEIFDDQFSVERPDGSNFTLKIRSTKLEDSAMYFCASSERAEVNTEAFFGQGTRLTVV.

This chain uses TRBV4-2 with TRBJ2-7; D is possibly TRBD2 (5 bases). The germline CDR1 and CDR2 sequences are LGHNA and YNFKEQ. CDR3 length: 16 amino acids. The V end was cut by 0 bases, the J end by 0 bases, with 12 bases between. CDR3 DNA sequence: TGTGCCAGCAGCCAAGATCGCGGGCCTAGCTCCTACGAGCAGTACTTC. Its translation: CASSQDRGPSSYEQYF.

This clonotype was observed many times. The rearrangement links TRBV7-8 to TRBJ2-5, with TRBD1 matching 8 bases. V lost 5 bases, J lost 7 bases, and 9 bases stayed unmatched. Per germline, CDR1 SGHVS and CDR2 FQNEAQ. CDR3 size: 14 residues. The CDR3 DNA is TGTGCCAGCAGCGATGCAGGGGGCGCGGGGACCCAGTACTTC. It codes for CASSDAGGAGTQYF.

In this sample, this clonotype turned up many times. The V gene is TRBV7-2, the J gene TRBJ2-3; 7 bases agree with TRBD1. Losses at the gene ends were 5 bases for V and 0 bases for J; bases not matched to a gene: 8. The CDR3 loop spans 16 amino acids. CDR1 and CDR2 from the germline V gene are SGHTA and FQGNSA. The CDR3 region is CASSPRQGGSTDTQYF. The CDR3 DNA follows: TGTGCCAGCAGCCCTAGACAGGGCGGGAGCACAGATACGCAGTATTTT.

The J gene is TRBJ2-7, the V gene TRBV6-6; no firm D call. V shed 4 bases and J shed 9 bases, with 13 bases lying between them. This CDR3 is built from 12 residues. CDR1 is MNHNY and CDR2 is SVGAGI in the germline V gene (reference sequence). The chain's CDR3 is CASSSSPLGQYF. CDR3 coding DNA: TGTGCCAGCAGTTCCAGCCCCCTCGGGCAGTACTTC.

This clonotype has ten or more counts. This chain links TRBV7-2 with TRBJ2-7; 8 bases map to TRBD1. The trim removed 3 bases at V and 0 bases at J, leaving 1 base unmatched. Germline values: CDR1 SGHTA, CDR2 FQGNSA. The CDR3 totals 14 residues. CDR3 protein: CASSLGQDSYEQYF. The CDR3 coding sequence is TGTGCCAGCAGCTTGGGACAGGACTCCTACGAGCAGTACTTC. Based on the CDR3 plus reference TRBV7-2 and TRBJ2-7, the full variable domain is GAGVSQSPSNKVTEKGKDVELRCDPISGHTALYWYRQSLGQGLEFLIYFQGNSAPDKSGLPSDRFSAERTGGSVSTLTIQRTQQEDSAVYLCASSLGQDSYEQYFGPGTRLTVT.

There are many counts of this clonotype. The chain joins TRBV11-1 to TRBJ1-1, with 8 positions matching TRBD1. The CDR3 is made up of 16 amino acids. V lost 1 base to trimming and J lost 4 bases; unmatched junction nucleotides: 8. Germline CDR1 SGHAT, CDR2 FQDESV (reference sequence). The CDR3 reads CASSLGPGGLSTEAFF. In DNA form, the CDR3 reads TGTGCCAGCAGCTTAGGGCCAGGGGGCTTGAGCACTGAAGCTTTCTTT. The full variable domain, completed using reference TRBV11-1 and TRBJ1-1, is EAEVAQSPRYKITEKSQAVAFWCDPISGHATLYWYRQILGQGPELLVQFQDESVVDDSQLPKDRFSAERLKGVDSTLKIQPAELGDSAMYLCASSLGPGGLSTEAFFGQGTRLTVV.

Only a few counts were recorded for this clonotype. The J gene is TRBJ1-2, the V gene TRBV19, with TRBD1 as a possible D gene (5 bases). Trimming left V 6 bases short and J 4 bases short, with 12 bases between. Germline V gives CDR1 LNHDA, CDR2 SQIVND (reference sequence). CDR3 length equals 13 residues. This CDR3 reads CASSREEVYGYTF. The CDR3 DNA sequence: TGTGCCAGTAGCAGGGAGGAGGTCTATGGCTACACCTTC.

This clonotype was counted at least ten times. The chain employs TRBV4-3 and TRBJ2-3; the match to TRBD1 covers 12 bases. V was pared by 4 bases and J by 7 bases, with 6 bases of the junction left unmatched. The CDR3 totals 15 residues. Germline V gives CDR1 LGHNA, CDR2 YSLEER. Here the CDR3 DNA reads TGCGCCAGCAGCCTGGGGACAGGGGGCCTTAATACGCAGTATTTT. This encodes CASSLGTGGLNTQYF.

The CDR3 sequence is CASAGWPWAGYGYTF. CDR3 nucleotide sequence: TGTGCCTCCGCCGGGTGGCCCTGGGCAGGATATGGCTACACCTTC. The chain employs TRBV19 and TRBJ1-2; D uncertain. CDR1 is LNHDA, CDR2 SQIVND, per germline (reference sequence). This CDR3 is built from 15 residues. Trimming took off 11 bases at V and 5 bases at J, with 24 bases between the two ends.

Only a few counts were recorded for this clonotype. V usage is TRBV20-1 and J usage is TRBJ2-7, with D tentatively TRBD1 or TRBD2 (5 bases each). CDR3 length equals 14 residues. V was pared by 6 bases and J by 0 bases, with 15 bases between. Germline lookup yields CDR1 DFQATT and CDR2 SNEGSKA (reference sequence). Here the CDR3 reads CSAARQRSSYEQYF. The CDR3 DNA reads as TGCAGTGCAGCCCGACAGCGGAGCTCCTACGAGCAGTACTTC.

The V gene is TRBV5-1, the J gene TRBJ1-2; no clear D gene. Germline CDR1 and CDR2: SGHRS and YFSETQ. This CDR3 has 15 residues. The V end was cut by 1 base, the J end by 1 base, with 11 bases between. CDR3 in amino acids: CASSLHGSGNYGYTF. The CDR3 DNA follows: TGCGCCAGCAGCTTGCACGGGTCCGGTAACTATGGCTACACCTTC.

The chain employs TRBV7-2 and TRBJ1-6; 7 nucleotides agree with TRBD1. This CDR3 comprises 13 residues. CDR1 is SGHTA and CDR2 is FQGNSA in the germline V gene. Trimming at V came to 4 bases and at J to 8 bases, leaving 2 bases not matched to a gene. The CDR3 coding sequence is TGTGCCAGCAGCTCAGACAGGGATTCACCCCTCCACTTT. This encodes CASSSDRDSPLHF.

This clonotype came up many times. The chain has TRBV11-3 and TRBJ1-1; 7 nucleotides line up with TRBD1. This CDR3 comprises 15 residues. V was clipped by 1 base and J by 1 base; unmatched bases: 3. Germline-derived CDR1 and CDR2 are SGHNT and YENEEA. In DNA form, the CDR3 reads TGTGCCAGCAGCTTAGGGGGACAGACGAACACTGAAGCTTTCTTT. As protein: CASSLGGQTNTEAFF.

This clonotype was counted only a few times. J is TRBJ1-2 and V is TRBV5-1, with 9 bases identical to TRBD1. CDR3 size: 13 residues. The ends lost 7 bases at V and 6 bases at J; junction bases unmatched: 7. In germline, CDR1 is SGHRS, CDR2 YFSETQ. CDR3 protein: CASAEQGADGYTF. CDR3 DNA sequence: TGCGCCAGCGCCGAACAGGGGGCAGATGGCTACACCTTC.

There are many counts of this clonotype. The chain is built from TRBV7-2 and TRBJ2-7; 7 bases are shared with TRBD1. The germline V gene encodes CDR1 SGHTA and CDR2 FQGNSA. CDR3 length: 15 residues. V lost 5 bases to trimming and J lost 2 bases; unmatched junction nucleotides: 9. The CDR3 nucleotides are TGTGCCAGCAGCCAACGACAGGGCGGTCCCTACGAGCAGTACTTC. It codes for CASSQRQGGPYEQYF. Full variable domain (rest looked up from reference TRBV7-2 and TRBJ2-7): GAGVSQSPSNKVTEKGKDVELRCDPISGHTALYWYRQSLGQGLEFLIYFQGNSAPDKSGLPSDRFSAERTGGSVSTLTIQRTQQEDSAVYLCASSQRQGGPYEQYFGPGTRLTVT.

Many counts were recorded for this clonotype. This sequence joins TRBV9 and TRBJ1-6; D might be TRBD1 (6 bases). Germline assignment: CDR1 SGDLS and CDR2 YYNGEE. V lost 3 bases to trimming and J lost 0 bases, with 13 bases between them. There are 17 residues in the CDR3. CDR3 amino acids: CASSDRQEPSYNSPLHF. The CDR3 nucleotides read TGTGCCAGCAGCGACCGACAGGAACCCTCCTATAATTCACCCCTCCACTTT. The whole variable domain, filled in from reference TRBV9 and TRBJ1-6, reads DSGVTQTPKHLITATGQRVTLRCSPRSGDLSVYWYQQSLDQGLQFLIQYYNGEERAKGNILERFSAQQFPDLHSELNLSSLELGDSALYFCASSDRQEPSYNSPLHFGNGTRLTVT.

The J gene is TRBJ2-7, the V gene TRBV7-2; TRBD2 might be the D (5 bases). In germline, CDR1 is SGHTA, CDR2 FQGNSA. Trimming stripped 0 bases from V and 7 bases from J, with 16 bases between. The CDR3 length is 15 residues. The CDR3 spells CASSLAGGPPGEQYF. The DNA for the CDR3 is TGTGCCAGCAGCTTAGCGGGTGGCCCCCCGGGGGAGCAGTACTTC.

In its sample, this clonotype was seen many times. This chain joins TRBV5-1 and TRBJ1-1, with D possibly TRBD1 on 5 matching bases. V was pared by 0 bases and J by 14 bases, with 14 bases between. Germline values: CDR1 SGHRS, CDR2 YFSETQ. This CDR3 spans 12 amino acids. In nucleotides, the CDR3 is TGCGCCAGCAGCTTGGCGATGGGGACCGCCTTCTTT. Amino acid sequence: CASSLAMGTAFF. The full variable domain, completed using reference TRBV5-1 and TRBJ1-1, is KAGVTQTPRYLIKTRGQQVTLSCSPISGHRSVSWYQQTPGQGLQFLFEYFSETQRNKGNFPGRFSGRQFSNSRSEMNVSTLELGDSALYLCASSLAMGTAFFGQGTRLTVV.

This clonotype has a count of ten or more. The chain combines TRBV6-5 with TRBJ1-2, with 7 bases matching TRBD1. The CDR3 is 12 amino acids. Germline lookup yields CDR1 MNHEY and CDR2 SVGAGI. With V trimmed by 6 bases and J by 7 bases, 5 bases remained unmatched. This CDR3 is CASREGGRGYTF. CDR3 DNA sequence: TGTGCCAGCAGGGAAGGGGGCCGTGGCTACACCTTC.

This clonotype came up many times. The V gene is TRBV28, the J gene TRBJ1-1; D gene uncertain. The CDR3 runs 13 residues. Trimming removed 5 bases from V and 0 bases from J, with 7 bases in between. Per germline, CDR1 MDHEN and CDR2 SYDVKM. CDR3: CASSPSMNTEAFF. The CDR3 coding sequence is TGTGCCAGCAGTCCCTCCATGAACACTGAAGCTTTCTTT.

This clonotype was seen repeatedly, ten times or more. V gene TRBV7-2 combines with J gene TRBJ2-1, with 8 bases matching TRBD2. From germline, CDR1 is SGHTA and CDR2 FQGNSA. This CDR3 has 14 residues. The trim removed 5 bases at V and 3 bases at J, leaving 3 bases unmatched. CDR3 in DNA: TGTGCCAGCAGCGCCGGGGGGGGCTACAATGAGCAGTTCTTC. This translates into CASSAGGGYNEQFF.

Many counts were recorded for this clonotype. This rearrangement joins TRBV10-3 to TRBJ2-1; maybe TRBD1 (6 bases). The germline gives CDR1 ENHRY, CDR2 SYGVKD. CDR3 length equals 18 residues. Trimming removed 6 bases at V and 0 bases at J, with 21 bases between. CDR3 coding DNA: TGTGCCATCAGCAAACCTCCTTCAGGGGTGAACTCCTACAATGAGCAGTTCTTC. Translating it yields CAISKPPSGVNSYNEQFF.

This clonotype was found many times. The chain combines TRBV20-1 with TRBJ1-1; unclear D gene. Trimming left V 6 bases short and J 8 bases short, with 13 bases between. CDR1 and CDR2 from the germline V gene are DFQATT and SNEGSKA (reference sequence). The CDR3 consists of 11 residues. The CDR3 region is CSAILVTEAFF. DNA for the CDR3: TGCAGTGCGATCCTAGTAACAGAAGCTTTCTTT.

The sample holds many counts of this clonotype. The chain couples TRBV5-1 to TRBJ1-1, with 7 bases lining up with TRBD1. Looked up from germline, CDR1 is SGHRS and CDR2 is YFSETQ. V shed 4 bases, J shed 1 base, and the junction held 7 bases outside the gene matches. The CDR3 is 15 amino acids. The CDR3 DNA reads TGCGCCAGCAGCCTCAGACAGGGCAAGAACACTGAAGCTTTCTTT. This gives the protein CASSLRQGKNTEAFF.